The clone carrying this TCR beta chain was counted a few times. Its antigen is not identified. Healthy Russian Caucasian donors spanned ages about 6 to 95 years. The sample originates from a study of blood T cells in healthy people across ages. Whole-study findings and limits: Age advanced and TCR beta diversity per million T cells fell, roughly linearly. With naive T cell percentage, TCR beta diversity showed a strong correlation.

The second PCR ran roughly 6 to 12 cycles with a sample-barcoded 5' primer and J-beta primers. TCRdb independently ran MiXCR on the 5' RACE reads; one entry per CDR3 protein. The repertoire holds 800,000 to 950,000 distinct CDR3 sequences, 35% to 40% seen once, with approximately 12% in the top ten. Looked up from germline, CDR1 is MGHRA and CDR2 is YSYEKL. CDR3 length equals 16 residues. The V and J ends lost 3 bases and 4 bases, in that order; junction bases with no gene match: 7. The receptor was isolated from a man in his late teens or twenties in good health. Sequencing input: blood. V and J are TRBV4-1 and TRBJ2-2, with 8 nucleotides matching TRBD1. Here the CDR3 reads CASSHSTGVGTGELFF. CDR3 DNA: TGCGCCAGCAGCCACTCGACAGGGGTCGGCACCGGGGAGCTGTTTTTT.